This TCR beta chain was documented in a study of tumor and adjacent non-tumor tissue in lung cancer (dated by TCRdb to 2016 to 2018). At the level of the whole study: Of the cohort, 12 patients had adenocarcinoma, 2 had squamous cell carcinoma and 1 had small cell lung cancer. The study compared bulk TCRbeta repertoires from lung tumor tissue and matched distant non-tumor lung tissue of some 15 lung cancer patients. A total of 95 million to 150 million productive TCRbeta reads were generated by sequencing, corresponding to an average of roughly 4 million reads per sample. The 15 enrolled patients, of whom roughly 10 were men and 5 were women, were aged roughly 30 to 80 years and were diagnosed with TNM stage I to III disease. Around 30 paired specimens, one tumor and one normal lung sample per patient, were profiled by TCRbeta CDR3 sequencing.

RNA was isolated from bulk unsorted tissue, and RNA quality was assessed with a NanoDrop ND-1000 and an Agilent 2100. All donors had newly diagnosed lung cancer, had not received prior chemotherapy, and were admitted for thoracic surgery in China between August and November 2014. Patients with previous radiotherapy or chemotherapy, or with another concurrent cancer, were excluded from the study. Surgical tissue pieces of about 1-2.3 cm3 were preserved in RNAlater solution and were kept at -80 degrees C until use. Library preparation used multiplex PCR. Sequencing was performed on an Illumina HiSeq 2500. TCRbeta libraries were constructed through three rounds of nested PCR with primers (Table S4) according to protocols adapted from ARM-PCR. Before sequencing, PCR products of 200-500 bp were excised from the gel and purified with the QIAquick gel extraction kit. The original pipeline was this. Trimmomatic was used to clean the reads, FLASH was used to merge the reads into complete CDR3 sequences, and MiTCR was used to assign the reads to V(D)J germline segments. VDJtools was used to compute clonal diversity as the inverse Simpson's index. Productive reads were defined as in-frame sequences without a premature stop codon. Using fastp at Q25 and MiXCR, TCRdb reprocessed the public reads and kept productive beta chains. Rows with a matching CDR3 protein are joined into one entry that keeps the most common DNA and genes. For this entry, the V and J calls and clone size follow TCRdb and not the study's own pipeline. A total of about 85,000 distinct CDR3 sequences appear in this sample, around 57% of them only once. Of the sample, more than 14% is held by the ten largest clones.

Comment on this clonotype: No cognate antigen has been identified for it. Base qualities are not at hand, and no much larger clone is one base apart.

The study at large found these results: TCR diversity (inverse Simpson) was significantly higher in tumor than in normal lung tissue (about 400 vs 150, P = 0.0075, Mann-Whitney U test). The cohort had only about 14 patients, and the authors noted that larger samples and more detailed clinical data are needed. In normal lung, the top 100 clones accounted for a significantly larger cumulative share of the repertoire than in tumor tissue. Peripheral blood was not sequenced, so blood TCRbeta repertoires were not examined in the lung cancer patients of the study. Neither the sequencing platform nor unique molecular identifiers are named or mentioned anywhere in the methods. Significantly higher TCR diversity was found in younger patients, and higher tumor TCR diversity was associated with shorter overall and disease-free survival.

V is pruned by 8 bases and J by 7 bases, leaving 11 bases of the junction without a gene match. The CDR3 runs 15 residues from the cysteine to the phenylalanine. Only the CDR3 DNA stays, 45 bases, in frame from base 1. Based on the germline V gene, the CDR1 and CDR2 sequences are MNHNS and SASEGT. The TCR sequence derives from a man in his 70s with non-small cell lung cancer. The chain was built from TRBV6-1 and TRBJ1-2; TRBD1 fits 12 bases in the junction. Material for sequencing was lung tumor tissue. This receptor carries the CDR3 CASDLPGTGGSGYTF. The DNA is TGTGCCAGCGACCTTCCCGGGACAGGGGGCAGTGGCTACACCTTC.